This TCR beta chain is drawn from a study of blood T cell repertoires in COVID-19. Overall study context: Italy, Spain and the United States were the sources of the convalescent and acute COVID-19 samples.

CDR3 size: 15 residues. Trimming at V came to 5 bases and at J to 2 bases, leaving 8 bases not matched to a gene. Germline V gives CDR1 LNHDA, CDR2 SQIVND (reference sequence). Participants, about 18 to 100 years old, spanned about 26 US areas. Clones were sequenced by immunoSEQ multiplex PCR, and TCRdb holds only the in-frame ones, with some missing. The table lists approximately 480,000 clones, 75% to 90% of them singletons, with under 0.85% in the top ten. Material: PBMCs or T cells enriched from blood (not recorded which). The sequence was obtained from a woman aged 18-29 years who had recovered from COVID-19. The rearrangement joins TRBV19 to TRBJ1-1; 7 nucleotides match TRBD1. DNA of the CDR3: TGTGCCAGTAGTCCGTCGGACAGGAGAAACACTGAAGCTTTCTTT. Translation gives CASSPSDRRNTEAFF.